The clone carrying this T cell receptor (beta chain) was seen more than once but under ten times. Its antigen is still unknown. This record belongs to a study of vaccination and CD4 T cells after COVID-19. An Oncomine TCR Beta short-read assay was used to sequence the DNA from cultured CD4+ T cells. Someone extracted genomic DNA from cultured CD4+ T cells. TCRdb processed the PCR reads anew with MiXCR; each CDR3 protein has one entry. The sample yields about 25,000 distinct CDR3 sequences, around 40% seen once. Notes on the study in general: There were relatively few convalescent patients studied, and there were no early post-infection timepoints. With convalescent patients, a median about 90% of reactive clones emerged solely after vaccination.

Treatment: 10-day PBMC culture with coronavirus spike peptide pools or control peptides (ViraFEST assay). Sequencing was carried out using CD4+ T cells from blood, cultured in vitro. The TCR comes from a human donor who had recovered from COVID-19.

The CDR3, as DNA: TGTGCCAGCAGGACCACTAGCGGAGGCTACGAGCAGTACTTC. Translation gives CASRTTSGGYEQYF. The J gene is TRBJ2-7, the V gene TRBV2, with 8 bases aligning to TRBD2. Trimming cost V 6 bases and J 3 bases; bases outside gene matches: 7. This CDR3 has 14 residues. The germline gives CDR1 SNHLY, CDR2 FYNNEI.